Shown below are 17 T cell receptor beta chains from a single sample sequenced in a study of T cells in Graves' hyperthyroidism and ophthalmopathy. RNA transcripts gave rise to amplified TCR beta CDR3 regions. A set of HTBI primers served as the primers for a first-round RT-PCR of the TCR CDR3. TCRdb reprocessed the multiplex PCR reads via MiXCR and lists one record per CDR3 protein. This sample has 300,000 to 400,000 distinct CDR3 sequences, with approximately 14% found just once. Sequencing input: blood. Every receptor here comes from a woman aged 55 to 70 with Graves' hyperthyroidism.

The V call is TRBV20-1, the J call TRBJ1-4, with D possibly matching TRBD1 (5 bases). The V end lost 0 bases, the J end lost 6 bases, and 11 bases lay between the germline ends. CDR3 length: 14 residues. Germline V lookup: CDR1 DFQATT, CDR2 SNEGSKA (reference sequence). DNA of the CDR3: TGCAGTGCTAGAGACCAAGACAGAGATGAAAAACTGTTTTTT. It codes for CSARDQDRDEKLFF.

This clonotype was counted only a few times. This chain joins TRBV19 and TRBJ1-6, with D possibly being TRBD1 (6 bases). The ends were cut back, 6 bases at V and 7 bases at J, with 16 bases in the middle. The CDR3 runs to 15 residues. Per germline, CDR1 LNHDA and CDR2 SQIVND (reference sequence). The CDR3 DNA follows: TGTGCCAGTAGCCCTCTGGGGGGCGTAAATTCACCCCTCCACTTT. Translating it yields CASSPLGGVNSPLHF.

This clonotype was recorded at least ten times. V and J are TRBV2 and TRBJ2-2, with TRBD2 as a possible D gene (5 bases). With 0 bases removed from V and 1 base from J, the gap between germline ends came to 18 bases. The germline CDR1 and CDR2 sequences are SNHLY and FYNNEI. The CDR3 is made up of 19 amino acids. CDR3 sequence (DNA): TGTGCCAGCAGTGAAGCCCTAGCCCGGATCGAAGGGAACACCGGGGAGCTGTTTTTT. Translated, it gives CASSEALARIEGNTGELFF. Full variable domain (missing parts from reference TRBV2 and TRBJ2-2): EPEVTQTPSHQVTQMGQEVILRCVPISNHLYFYWYRQILGQKVEFLVSFYNNEISEKSEIFDDQFSVERPDGSNFTLKIRSTKLEDSAMYFCASSEALARIEGNTGELFFGEGSRLTVL.

This clonotype came up a few times. The V and J genes are TRBV5-6 and TRBJ2-2; 10 bases line up with TRBD1. Per germline, CDR1 SGHDT and CDR2 YYEEEE. This CDR3 region has 16 residues. V dropped 3 bases and J dropped 3; count of bases not matched to a gene: 5. The CDR3 spells CASSSGTGDYTGELFF. The DNA for the CDR3 is TGTGCCAGCAGCTCCGGGACAGGGGACTACACCGGGGAGCTGTTTTTT.

The rearrangement joins TRBV20-1 to TRBJ2-5; a weak D match, TRBD2 (6 bases). Germline lookup yields CDR1 DFQATT and CDR2 SNEGSKA (reference sequence). Trimming took 1 base from V and 5 from J, leaving 14 bases between them. This CDR3 region has 14 residues. CDR3 region: CSARVVLAAETQYF. As DNA, the CDR3 is TGCAGTGCTAGAGTCGTACTAGCTGCGGAGACCCAGTACTTC.

Ten or more counts support this clonotype. The chain is built from TRBV3-1 and TRBJ2-3; TRBD1 aligns across 12 bases. Germline V gene lookup returns CDR1 LGHDT and CDR2 YNNKEL (reference sequence). The junction had 3 bases not matched to a gene; V was cut back by 3 bases and J by 8 bases. The CDR3 runs to 14 residues. CDR3 nucleotide sequence: TGTGCCAGCAGCCAGGGGACAGGGGGCACTACGCAGTATTTT. Its protein is CASSQGTGGTTQYF.

The chain employs TRBV5-8 and TRBJ1-2; perhaps TRBD1 as D (5 bases). The CDR3 runs to 13 residues. The germline V gene encodes CDR1 SGHTS and CDR2 YDEGEE. V was clipped by 0 bases and J by 8 bases, with 11 bases between them. This CDR3 reads CASSLVAGQGYTF. CDR3 bases: TGTGCCAGCAGCTTGGTTGCTGGACAAGGCTACACCTTC.

This rearrangement joins TRBV12-3 or TRBV12-4 to TRBJ1-1; TRBD1 is a possible D gene (5 bases). CDR3 size: 15 residues. V was clipped by 5 bases and J by 1 base, with 14 bases between them. Here the CDR3 reads CASSPSWGGNTEAFF. CDR3 coding DNA: TGTGCCAGCAGTCCTTCTTGGGGGGGGAACACTGAAGCTTTCTTT.

This clonotype was counted a few times. The chain is built from TRBV4-1 and TRBJ2-7, with D uncertain. The V and J ends lost 1 base and 7 bases respectively, with 8 bases between them. The CDR3 has 12 residues. Germline V gene lookup returns CDR1 MGHRA and CDR2 YSYEKL. CDR3 protein: CASSQGSMEQYF. The CDR3 DNA reads TGCGCCAGCAGCCAAGGCTCCATGGAGCAGTACTTC.

The V gene is TRBV7-8, the J gene TRBJ2-7; 10 bases are shared with TRBD1. This CDR3 is 15 amino acids long. From germline, CDR1 is SGHVS and CDR2 FQNEAQ. V shed 1 base and J 6 bases; nucleotides not matched to a gene: 6. The CDR3 nucleotides are TGTGCCAGCAGCTTAGTGGGACAGGGGTTCTCCGAGCAGTACTTC. Protein product: CASSLVGQGFSEQYF.

This clonotype came up many times. This chain joins TRBV12-3 or TRBV12-4 and TRBJ2-5; 8 bases fit TRBD2. CDR3 length equals 16 residues. Losses at the gene ends were 3 bases for V and 4 bases for J; bases not matched to a gene: 10. DNA of the CDR3: TGTGCCAGCAGTTTTCCCCTCGGCGGGGGGCCAGAGACCCAGTACTTC. This sequence encodes CASSFPLGGGPETQYF.

This clonotype came up many times. The gene calls are TRBV11-1 and TRBJ1-3; D is perhaps TRBD1 (6 bases). Germline loops: CDR1 SGHAT, CDR2 FQDESV (reference sequence). V was cut by 5 bases and J by 0 bases, with 14 bases left in between. The CDR3 length is 16 residues. CDR3 DNA: TGTGCCAGCAGCACCGGGACATCTTTCTCTGGAAACACCATATATTTT. Its translation is CASSTGTSFSGNTIYF.

This clonotype was seen at least ten times. This chain connects TRBV3-1 to TRBJ1-1, with a possible D match to TRBD1 (6 bases). The CDR3 covers 14 residues. The germline CDR1 and CDR2 sequences are LGHDT and YNNKEL (reference sequence). V was clipped by 3 bases and J by 11 bases, with 19 bases between them. CDR3 DNA: TGTGCCAGCAGCCACAATTCCCTGGCCAGGGGTGCTTTCTTT. Residues: CASSHNSLARGAFF.

This clonotype was counted ten times or more. This sequence joins TRBV28 and TRBJ2-7, with unresolved D. The V end lost 1 base, the J end lost 6 bases, and 7 bases lay between the germline ends. From germline, CDR1 is MDHEN and CDR2 SYDVKM. This CDR3 has 12 residues. The CDR3 region has the DNA TGTGCCAGCAGTTTATCTCACGGCGAGCAGTACTTC. This translates into CASSLSHGEQYF. Supplemented by reference TRBV28 and TRBJ2-7, the full variable domain reads DVKVTQSSRYLVKRTGEKVFLECVQDMDHENMFWYRQDPGLGLRLIYFSYDVKMKEKGDIPEGYSVSREKKERFSLILESASTNQTSMYLCASSLSHGEQYFGPGTRLTVT.

This clonotype was found many times. V and J are TRBV3-1 and TRBJ1-2, with D possibly TRBD1 on 5 matching bases. CDR1 is LGHDT, CDR2 YNNKEL, per germline (reference sequence). The CDR3 contains 12 residues. V was trimmed by 4 bases and J by 8 bases, leaving 11 bases between them. The CDR3 DNA sequence: TGTGCCAGCAGCCCGGGGACTGGGGGCTACACCTTC. This translates into CASSPGTGGYTF.

The chain combines TRBV4-1 with TRBJ2-7, with 9 bases that match TRBD2. J was trimmed by 4 bases and V by 1 base; bases with no gene match: 5. CDR3 size: 15 residues. Per germline, CDR1 MGHRA and CDR2 YSYEKL. CDR3 region: CASSQVLAGKYEQYF. The CDR3 coding sequence is TGCGCCAGCAGCCAAGTACTAGCGGGTAAATACGAGCAGTACTTC.

The table lists this clonotype with many counts. This chain links TRBV2 with TRBJ1-1, with D unclear. Looked up from germline, CDR1 is SNHLY and CDR2 is FYNNEI. The CDR3 loop spans 14 amino acids. The V gene lost 4 bases and the J gene lost 0 bases, with 9 bases spanning the gap. CDR3 sequence (DNA): TGTGCCAGCAGTGCCCGCGTCATGAACACTGAAGCTTTCTTT. This codes for CASSARVMNTEAFF.